This note documents a single T cell receptor beta chain sequence. What it recognizes is unknown. The entry originates in a study of cytomegalovirus exposure and HLA in healthy donors. The primer mix had 60 Vbeta and 13 Jbeta primers. Only in-frame clones appear in the TCRdb table, and some are missing; sequencing was by immunoSEQ multiplex PCR. The sample includes 140,000 to 150,000 clones, 82% of them seen just once. Trimming cost V 2 bases and J 12 bases; bases outside gene matches: 6. Germline CDR1 is SGHTA and CDR2 is FQGNSA. CDR3 size: 12 residues. Points from the study as a whole: Within an earlier analysis, most TCR beta V segments proved productive either about 87% or about 30% of the time. In vitro confirmation showed a few CMV-associated chains to be CMV antigen specific. The authors later linked a missense DCLRE1C variant to TCR beta V- and J-gene trimming.

At the time of sampling, donors were nominally healthy, though unrecorded immune exposures were likely. The receptor comes from a male donor in good health and CMV-seronegative. The rearrangement links TRBV7-2 to TRBJ1-1; 7 positions agree with TRBD1. The specimen sequenced was PBMCs. The CDR3 DNA reads as TGTGCCAGCAGCTTATGGCAGGGGGAGACTTTCTTT. Its protein is CASSLWQGETFF.